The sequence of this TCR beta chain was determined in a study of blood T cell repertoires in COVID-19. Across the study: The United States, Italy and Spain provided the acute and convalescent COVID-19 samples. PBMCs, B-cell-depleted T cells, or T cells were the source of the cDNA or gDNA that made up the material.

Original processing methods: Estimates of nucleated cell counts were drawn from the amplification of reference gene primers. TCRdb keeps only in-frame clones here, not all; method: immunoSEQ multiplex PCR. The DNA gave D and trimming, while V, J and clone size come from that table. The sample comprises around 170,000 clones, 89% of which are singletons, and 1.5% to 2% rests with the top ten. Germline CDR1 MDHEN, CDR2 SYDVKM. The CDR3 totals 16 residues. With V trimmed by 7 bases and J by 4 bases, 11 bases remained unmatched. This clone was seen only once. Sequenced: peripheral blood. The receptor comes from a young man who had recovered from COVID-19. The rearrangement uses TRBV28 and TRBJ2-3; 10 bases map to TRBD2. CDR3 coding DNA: TGTGCCAGCACCCCCACTAGCGGGAAGTTAGCAGATACGCAGTATTTT. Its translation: CASTPTSGKLADTQYF.